This TCR beta chain comes out of a study of T cell responses to AZD1222 COVID-19 vaccine. Germline assignment: CDR1 SGHTA and CDR2 FQGTGA. The CDR3 runs 15 residues. Unmatched junction bases numbered 6, after V lost 4 bases and J lost 6 bases. Produced via immunoSEQ multiplex PCR; TCRdb's table is partial and in-frame only. The sample lists 100,000 or so clones, around nine tenths seen once, with approximately 12% in the top ten. The input for sequencing was peripheral blood, taken on day 0 of AZD1222 vaccination. The rearrangement joins TRBV7-3 to TRBJ2-1, with 10 bases lining up with TRBD2. This TCR was sampled from an adult in good health. CDR3 residues: CASSSGLADLNEQFF. In nucleotides, the CDR3 is TGTGCCAGCAGCTCAGGACTAGCGGATCTCAATGAGCAGTTCTTC.